Sequencing of this T cell receptor (beta chain) was carried out in a study of blood T cell dynamics during melanoma immunotherapy. The time point denotes: pre-treatment baseline. After removal of 6 bases from V and 0 bases from J, the junction contained 7 bases not matched to a gene. This CDR3 comprises 15 residues. In germline, CDR1 is MNHEY, CDR2 SMNVEV (reference sequence). The assay was immunoSEQ multiplex PCR, and TCRdb's table has in-frame clones only and misses some. The table includes several thousand clones, about 80% detected once. Notes on the study in general: Disease-control patients' PBMC repertoires became either more clonal or more diverse at W3.

With regard to this clone: The antigen remains unidentified.

The TCR originated in a human donor with melanoma. The material sequenced was blood, taken from a patient treated with checkpoint blockade. The chain couples TRBV27 to TRBJ2-7; 8 bases align to TRBD1. The CDR3 coding sequence is TGTGCCAGCAGCCACAGGGGGGACAGCTCCTACGAGCAGTACTTC. Its protein is CASSHRGDSSYEQYF.